This T cell receptor beta chain originates from a study of T cells after yellow fever vaccination. As for the study in general: Researchers used SMART-Seq v4 Ultra Low Input to prepare fractions that had low cell numbers.

Germline V gives CDR1 SGHRS, CDR2 YFSETQ. The CDR3 totals 15 residues. V lost 5 bases to trimming and J lost 2 bases; unmatched junction nucleotides: 9. By 5'RACE template switching, TCR cDNA was produced, with a universal primer site and UMIs added in the process. TCRdb reanalysed the 5' RACE reads using MiXCR and keeps one entry per CDR3 protein. Seen here are under 200,000 distinct CDR3 sequences, 6% to 7.5% observed once, and the top ten hold 2.5%. General observations from the study: Sorted repertoires could include abundant contaminating clonotypes from bulk cells. The secondary response was weaker but peaked faster, day 5 versus 15.

This clonotype has a handful of counts. Its matching antigen is unknown. This receptor was obtained from a man between 18 and 35 years old who received the YFV17D yellow fever vaccine. The V gene is TRBV5-1, the J gene TRBJ2-7; 8 positions match TRBD2. The sequences come from CD4+ T cells sorted from PBMCs, collected 5 days after the first yellow fever vaccination. CDR3 DNA: TGCGCCAGCAGAACCGGACTAGCCCCCACCTACGAGCAGTACTTC. It is translated as CASRTGLAPTYEQYF.